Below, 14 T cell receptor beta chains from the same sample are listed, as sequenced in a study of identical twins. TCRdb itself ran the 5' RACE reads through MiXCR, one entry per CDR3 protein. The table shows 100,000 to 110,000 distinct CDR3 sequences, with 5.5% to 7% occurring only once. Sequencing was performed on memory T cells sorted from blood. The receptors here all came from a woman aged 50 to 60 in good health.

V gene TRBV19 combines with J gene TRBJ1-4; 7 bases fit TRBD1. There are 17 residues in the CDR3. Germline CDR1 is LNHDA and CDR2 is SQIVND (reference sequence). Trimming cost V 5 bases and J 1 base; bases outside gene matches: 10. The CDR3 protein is CASSAEQGLGTNEKLFF. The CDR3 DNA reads TGTGCCAGTAGTGCCGAACAGGGGCTGGGAACTAATGAAAAACTGTTTTTT. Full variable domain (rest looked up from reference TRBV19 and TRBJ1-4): DGGITQSPKYLFRKEGQNVTLSCEQNLNHDAMYWYRQDPGQGLRLIYYSQIVNDFQKGDIAEGYSVSREKKESFPLTVTSAQKNPTAFYLCASSAEQGLGTNEKLFFGSGTQLSVL.

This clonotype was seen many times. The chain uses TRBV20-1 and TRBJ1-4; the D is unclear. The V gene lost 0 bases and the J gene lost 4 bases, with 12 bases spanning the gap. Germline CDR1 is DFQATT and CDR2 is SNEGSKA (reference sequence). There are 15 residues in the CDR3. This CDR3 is CSARDPARYNEKLFF. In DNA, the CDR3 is TGCAGTGCTAGAGACCCCGCCAGATATAATGAAAAACTGTTTTTT.

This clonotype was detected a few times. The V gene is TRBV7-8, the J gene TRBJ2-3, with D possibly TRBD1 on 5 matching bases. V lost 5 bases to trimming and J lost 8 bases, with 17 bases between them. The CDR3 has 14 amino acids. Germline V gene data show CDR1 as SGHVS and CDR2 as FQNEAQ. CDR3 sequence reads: CASSMDNGVPTQYF. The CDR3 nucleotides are TGTGCCAGCAGCATGGACAATGGGGTGCCTACGCAGTATTTT.

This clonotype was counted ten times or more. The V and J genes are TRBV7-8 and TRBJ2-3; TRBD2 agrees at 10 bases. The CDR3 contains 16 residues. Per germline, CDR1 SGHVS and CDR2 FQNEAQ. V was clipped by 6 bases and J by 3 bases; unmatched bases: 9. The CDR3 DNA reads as TGTGCCAGCAGGGGTTCTAGCGGGAGTGCGACAGATACGCAGTATTTT. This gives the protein CASRGSSGSATDTQYF.

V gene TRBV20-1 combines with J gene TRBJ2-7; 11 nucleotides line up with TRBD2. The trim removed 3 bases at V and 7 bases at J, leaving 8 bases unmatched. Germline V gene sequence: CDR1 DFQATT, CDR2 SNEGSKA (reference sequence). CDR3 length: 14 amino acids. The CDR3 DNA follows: TGCAGTGCTAGCCTTAGCGGGAGGGCTCGGGAGCAGTACTTC. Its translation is CSASLSGRAREQYF.

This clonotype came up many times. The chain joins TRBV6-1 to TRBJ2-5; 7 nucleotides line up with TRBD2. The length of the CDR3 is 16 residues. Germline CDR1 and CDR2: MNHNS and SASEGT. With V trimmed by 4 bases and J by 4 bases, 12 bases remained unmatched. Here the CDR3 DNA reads TGTGCCAGCAGTGTAGGAGGCGGGAGTGGATCAGAGACCCAGTACTTC. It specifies CASSVGGGSGSETQYF.

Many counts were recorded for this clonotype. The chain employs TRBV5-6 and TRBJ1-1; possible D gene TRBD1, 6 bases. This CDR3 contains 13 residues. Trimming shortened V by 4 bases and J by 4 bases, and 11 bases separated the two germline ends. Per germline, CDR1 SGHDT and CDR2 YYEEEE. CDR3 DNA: TGTGCCAGCAGCCGACAGGTCTCCACTGAAGCTTTCTTT. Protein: CASSRQVSTEAFF.

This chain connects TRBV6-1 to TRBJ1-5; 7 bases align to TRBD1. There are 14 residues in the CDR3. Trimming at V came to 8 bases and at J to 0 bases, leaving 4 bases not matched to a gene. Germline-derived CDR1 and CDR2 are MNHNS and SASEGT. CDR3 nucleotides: TGTGCCAGCGGGGACAGATATAGCAATCAGCCCCAGCATTTT. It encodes CASGDRYSNQPQHF.

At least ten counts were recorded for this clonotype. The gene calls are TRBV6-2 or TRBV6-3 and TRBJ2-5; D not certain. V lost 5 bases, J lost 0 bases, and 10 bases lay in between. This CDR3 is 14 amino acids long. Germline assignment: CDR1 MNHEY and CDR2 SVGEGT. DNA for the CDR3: TGTGCCAGCAGTAGTGTGGCAGACCAAGAGACCCAGTACTTC. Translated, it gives CASSSVADQETQYF.

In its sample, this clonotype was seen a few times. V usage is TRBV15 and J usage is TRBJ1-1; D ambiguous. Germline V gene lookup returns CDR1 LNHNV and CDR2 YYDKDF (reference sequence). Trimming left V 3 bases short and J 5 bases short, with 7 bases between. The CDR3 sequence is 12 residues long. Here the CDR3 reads CATSSLGTEAFF. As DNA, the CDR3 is TGTGCCACCAGCAGTCTTGGGACTGAAGCTTTCTTT.

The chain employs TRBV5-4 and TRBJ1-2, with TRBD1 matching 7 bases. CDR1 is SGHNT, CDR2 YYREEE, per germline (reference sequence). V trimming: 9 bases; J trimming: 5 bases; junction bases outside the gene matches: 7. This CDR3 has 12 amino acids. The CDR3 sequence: CATTGAWYGYTF. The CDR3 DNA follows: TGTGCCACCACAGGGGCCTGGTATGGCTACACCTTC.

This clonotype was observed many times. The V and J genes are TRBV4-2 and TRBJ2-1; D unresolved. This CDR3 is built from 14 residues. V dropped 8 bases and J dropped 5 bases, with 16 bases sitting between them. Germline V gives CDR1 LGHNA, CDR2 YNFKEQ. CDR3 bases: TGTGCCAGCTCCCACCCCGGGCCCAACAATGAGCAGTTCTTC. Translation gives CASSHPGPNNEQFF.

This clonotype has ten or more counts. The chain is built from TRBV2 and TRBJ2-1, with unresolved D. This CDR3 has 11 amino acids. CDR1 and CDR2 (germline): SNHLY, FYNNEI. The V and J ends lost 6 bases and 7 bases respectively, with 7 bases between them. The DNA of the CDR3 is TGTGCCAGCAGAGTAGCTAATGAGCAGTTCTTC. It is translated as CASRVANEQFF. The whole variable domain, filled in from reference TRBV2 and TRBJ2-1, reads EPEVTQTPSHQVTQMGQEVILRCVPISNHLYFYWYRQILGQKVEFLVSFYNNEISEKSEIFDDQFSVERPDGSNFTLKIRSTKLEDSAMYFCASRVANEQFFGPGTRLTVL.

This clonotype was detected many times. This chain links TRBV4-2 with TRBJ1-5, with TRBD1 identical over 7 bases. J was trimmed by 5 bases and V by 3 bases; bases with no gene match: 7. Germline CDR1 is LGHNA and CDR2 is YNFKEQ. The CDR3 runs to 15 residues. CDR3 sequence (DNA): TGTGCCAGCAGCCACCGAAGGGGGCAGGATCAGCCCCAGCATTTT. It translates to CASSHRRGQDQPQHF.